The 19 T cell receptor beta chains below come from one sample, sequenced in a study of quantifying T cell responses using KT2 cells. Across the whole study: cDNA was made from DNase-treated RNA using alpha and beta constant primers.

The cDNA 3' end received a ligated oligonucleotide with a UMI. First-round PCR used about 4 cycles and beta primers RC1.1 and RC1.2 covering TRBC1 and TRBC2. One entry per CDR3 protein results from TCRdb running MiXCR on the UMI-ligation and nested PCR reads. The sample holds around 35,000 distinct CDR3 sequences, 10% to 13% seen once. Sequencing input: PBMCs spiked with cells of the T cell clone KT2. These receptors all come from a human donor.

The rearrangement links TRBV20-1 to TRBJ1-5, with 7 bases identical to TRBD1. Trimming at V came to 6 bases and at J to 4 bases, leaving 3 bases not matched to a gene. In germline, CDR1 is DFQATT, CDR2 SNEGSKA (reference sequence). This CDR3 comprises 12 residues. This CDR3 reads CSARQGNQPQHF. As DNA, the CDR3 is TGCAGTGCCAGACAGGGAAATCAGCCCCAGCATTTT.

Only a few counts were recorded for this clonotype. CDR3 residues: CASRIGGRYNEQFF. CDR3 bases: TGTGCCAGCAGGATCGGCGGGCGGTACAATGAGCAGTTCTTC. The V call is TRBV12-3 or TRBV12-4, the J call TRBJ2-1, with a weak D call TRBD2 (5 bases). The CDR3 consists of 14 residues. The V end was cut by 6 bases, the J end by 4 bases, with 13 bases between.

This clonotype was detected many times. The chain employs TRBV6-5 and TRBJ1-2; D perhaps matches TRBD1 (5 bases). The CDR3 runs 14 residues. Deletions cut 6 bases from V and 4 bases from J, with 15 bases between. The V gene's germline CDR1 is MNHEY and CDR2 SVGAGI. CDR3 sequence reads: CASSGSDIGYGYTF. The CDR3 coding sequence is TGTGCCAGCAGCGGCTCGGACATCGGCTATGGCTACACCTTC.

This clonotype was seen at least ten times. The rearrangement uses TRBV12-3 or TRBV12-4 and TRBJ2-5; D may be TRBD2 (6 bases). The CDR3 loop spans 14 amino acids. V was cut by 2 bases and J by 5 bases, with 12 bases left in between. Written as DNA, the CDR3 is TGTGCCAGCAGTTTAAGGGGAGGTCGGGAGACCCAGTACTTC. The encoded protein is CASSLRGGRETQYF.

This clonotype has more than one count but fewer than ten. The chain carries TRBV2 and TRBJ2-5; D uncertain. V gave up 0 bases and J gave up 4 bases, with 6 bases separating them. Looked up from germline, CDR1 is SNHLY and CDR2 is FYNNEI. The CDR3 runs 13 residues. CDR3 sequence: CASSEARRETQYF. In DNA form, the CDR3 reads TGTGCCAGCAGTGAAGCGCGAAGAGAGACCCAGTACTTC.

This clonotype occurred many times. The rearrangement uses TRBV20-1 and TRBJ2-4; D is undetermined. This CDR3 contains 16 residues. V shed 0 bases and J shed 1 base, with 13 bases lying between them. The V gene's germline CDR1 is DFQATT and CDR2 SNEGSKA (reference sequence). As DNA, the CDR3 is TGCAGTGCTAGAGATCGGGCTCGGCCGGCCAAAAACATTCAGTACTTC. It is translated as CSARDRARPAKNIQYF.

This clonotype was counted only a few times. The rearrangement links TRBV9 to TRBJ2-1; D may be TRBD2 (6 bases). V dropped 0 bases and J dropped 6 bases, with 22 bases sitting between them. The CDR3 runs 18 residues. Germline V gene sequence: CDR1 SGDLS, CDR2 YYNGEE. The CDR3 region has the DNA TGTGCCAGCAGCGTAGCCGAAGCCAGGAGGGCCGGAGGCAATGAGCAGTTCTTC. Encoded protein: CASSVAEARRAGGNEQFF.

This clonotype was observed a handful of times. The chain uses TRBV14 and TRBJ2-3; possibly TRBD1 or TRBD2 for D (7 bases each). Germline V gives CDR1 SGHDN, CDR2 FVKESK. The CDR3 is made up of 16 amino acids. Trimming took 0 bases from V and 2 from J, leaving 12 bases between them. In DNA form, the CDR3 reads TGTGCCAGCAGCCAAGACAGGGGGGGTTACACAGATACGCAGTATTTT. As protein: CASSQDRGGYTDTQYF.

This clonotype has at least ten counts. The chain uses TRBV2 and TRBJ1-5, with D tentatively TRBD1 (5 bases). CDR1 is SNHLY, CDR2 FYNNEI, per germline. Trimming shortened V by 7 bases and J by 1 base, and 8 bases separated the two germline ends. The CDR3 length is 13 residues. The CDR3 bases are TGTGCCAGCACTCGACAGAGCAATCAGCCCCAGCATTTT. Translated, it gives CASTRQSNQPQHF.

This clonotype was picked up a small number of times. The V call is TRBV12-3 or TRBV12-4, the J call TRBJ2-7; TRBD2 matches 12 bases. This CDR3 spans 16 amino acids. J gave up 4 bases and V 4 bases, and 8 bases lay outside the gene matches. The CDR3 sequence: CASSSPGTSGLYEQYF. CDR3 DNA sequence: TGTGCCAGCAGTTCCCCCGGGACTAGCGGGTTATACGAGCAGTACTTC.

A few counts support this clonotype. The gene calls are TRBV11-2 and TRBJ2-6; D is unclear. Germline V gives CDR1 SGHAT, CDR2 FQNNGV. The ends were cut back, 1 base at V and 3 bases at J, with 7 bases in the middle. The CDR3 totals 15 residues. CDR3 nucleotide sequence: TGTGCCAGCAGCTTAGGAGGAATTGGGGCCAACGTCCTGACTTTC. It encodes CASSLGGIGANVLTF.

The sample holds many counts of this clonotype. The chain couples TRBV4-1 to TRBJ2-7; no clear D gene. The CDR3 runs to 16 residues. The germline V gene encodes CDR1 MGHRA and CDR2 YSYEKL. V was shortened by 1 base and J by 1 base, with 14 bases between the two germline ends. The CDR3 DNA reads TGCGCCAGCAGCCAAGTGAGACTTATGGGGTCCTACGAGCAGTACTTC. Residues: CASSQVRLMGSYEQYF.

The sample holds many counts of this clonotype. The V and J genes are TRBV3-1 and TRBJ1-3; D not resolved. The CDR3 loop spans 12 amino acids. V was trimmed by 1 base and J by 7 bases, leaving 5 bases between them. The germline V gene has CDR1 LGHDT and CDR2 YNNKEL (reference sequence). CDR3 DNA: TGTGCCAGCAGCCAAGTCGAGAACACCATATATTTT. Translating gives CASSQVENTIYF.

This clonotype was observed many times. J is TRBJ2-7 and V is TRBV11-2, with D maybe TRBD1 (5 bases). This CDR3 contains 13 residues. Germline V CDR1 and CDR2: SGHAT, FQNNGV. V was trimmed by 1 base and J by 6 bases, leaving 10 bases between them. CDR3 bases: TGTGCCAGCAGCTTAGGCAGGGTCGGCGAGCAGTACTTC. Its protein is CASSLGRVGEQYF.

Ten or more counts support this clonotype. The chain is built from TRBV19 and TRBJ1-4, with TRBD1 matching 7 bases. The junction had 12 bases not matched to a gene; V was cut back by 7 bases and J by 1 base. Germline CDR1 is LNHDA and CDR2 is SQIVND (reference sequence). The CDR3 sequence is 17 residues long. CDR3 bases: TGTGCCAGTACCCGAAACAGGGGCCTTCGAACTAATGAAAAACTGTTTTTT. Translation gives CASTRNRGLRTNEKLFF.

This clonotype was seen many times. The rearrangement joins TRBV7-2 to TRBJ1-2; possible D gene TRBD1, 5 bases. The CDR3 extends over 14 amino acids. The V gene lost 1 base and the J gene lost 4 bases, with 10 bases spanning the gap. CDR1 is SGHTA and CDR2 is FQGNSA in the germline V gene. In DNA form, the CDR3 reads TGTGCCAGCAGCTTAGGGGTGCAGGGCTATGGCTACACCTTC. It specifies CASSLGVQGYGYTF.

This clonotype was counted between two and nine times. The V call is TRBV29-1, the J call TRBJ1-1, with D perhaps TRBD1 (5 bases). The V gene lost 4 bases and the J gene lost 4 bases, with 22 bases spanning the gap. The V gene's germline CDR1 is SQVTM and CDR2 ANQGSEA. The CDR3 contains 16 residues. CDR3 sequence (DNA): TGCAGCGTTGGGGGACCACCTCAACCGGGAGTCACTGAAGCTTTCTTT. Protein sequence: CSVGGPPQPGVTEAFF.

This clonotype was detected many times. V usage is TRBV7-8 and J usage is TRBJ2-5; no clear D gene. CDR1 is SGHVS and CDR2 is FQNEAQ in the germline V gene. V was trimmed by 5 bases and J by 2 bases, leaving 3 bases between them. This CDR3 has 11 residues. The CDR3 here is CASSEQETQYF. CDR3 DNA sequence: TGTGCCAGCAGCGAACAAGAGACCCAGTACTTC.

This clonotype occurred many times. The CDR3 sequence: CASLFLGGDTQYF. The DNA for the CDR3 is TGTGCCAGCTTGTTCCTAGGGGGAGATACGCAGTATTTT. This chain uses TRBV2 with TRBJ2-3, with D perhaps matching TRBD1 (6 bases). The CDR3 runs 13 residues. V was shortened by 8 bases and J by 5 bases, with 14 bases between the two germline ends. Germline CDR1 is SNHLY and CDR2 is FYNNEI. The complete variable domain, with remaining parts taken from reference TRBV2 and TRBJ2-3, reads EPEVTQTPSHQVTQMGQEVILRCVPISNHLYFYWYRQILGQKVEFLVSFYNNEISEKSEIFDDQFSVERPDGSNFTLKIRSTKLEDSAMYFCASLFLGGDTQYFGPGTRLTVL.